This TCR beta chain was sequenced during a study of blood T cell repertoires in COVID-19. Study as a whole: Acute and convalescent COVID-19 samples came from the United States, Italy and Spain. T cells, B-cell-depleted T cells, or PBMCs provided the cDNA or gDNA that served as material.

Original analysis: Researchers report that nucleated cell counts were estimated from reference gene primer amplification. Sequencing was performed with immunoSEQ multiplex PCR; in TCRdb, only in-frame clones are kept and a portion is missing. That table gives V, J and clone size, and the DNA gave D and trimming. The table has about 300,000 clones, 80% to 90% seen once. The junction had 8 bases not matched to a gene; V was cut back by 3 bases and J by 6 bases. The CDR3 totals 15 residues. The germline CDR1 and CDR2 sequences are MGHDK and SYGVNS. This sequence was found in a man aged 18 to 30 who had recovered from COVID-19. The rearrangement joins TRBV25-1 to TRBJ1-2; the match to TRBD1 covers 9 bases. Sequencing used peripheral blood. The CDR3 nucleotides read TGTGCCAGCAGTGATGCTACAGGGGGCATCGATGGCTACACCTTC. Its translation is CASSDATGGIDGYTF.